This TCR beta chain was retrieved from a study of T cell repertoires in cytomegalovirus infection (dated by TCRdb to the late 2010s). At the level of the whole study: Alongside well-studied HLA-B-restricted epitopes, the peptide stimulations were aimed at recently identified HLA-C-restricted CMV epitopes, whose presentation resists viral immunomodulation. The HLA type of each donor mattered for the analysis, because public TCR beta signatures pointed to carriage of CMV infection along with the matching HLA type. Broad study findings and their caveats: In both this cohort and an independent approximately 350-donor cohort, the cumulative frequency of public TCR beta family members distinguished carriers of CMV infection plus the relevant HLA type. The ex vivo response was dominated by HLA-C-restricted CMV-specific TCR beta clonotypes, which also provided the single most frequent clonotype in two of eight donors.

The treatment or condition label here, explained by the study, means: in vitro stimulation with specific CMV peptide epitopes to enrich CMV-specific T cells. The sample was run on an Illumina HiSeq 1500. TCRdb passed the public sequencing reads through fastp at Q25 and MiXCR, retaining productive beta sequences. Every CDR3 protein is listed once, alongside the most common genes and DNA of its rows. The sample table lists 380,000 or so distinct CDR3 sequences, roughly 36% of them with a count of one. Around an eighth of the sample rests with the top ten. Ends trimmed: V by 3 bases, J by 5 bases; bases unmatched to a gene: 6. The CDR3 covers 13 residues, taking in both the cysteine and the phenylalanine. Only the CDR3 part of the read is kept: 39 bases, read in frame from the first base. CDR1 and CDR2 are drawn from the germline V gene (reference sequence): DFQATT, SNEGSKA. A remark on this clonotype: No cognate antigen has been identified for it. The input lacks base qualities; no much larger clone sits a single base away.

The sample in question was cultured PBMCs, obtained from culture after CMV antigen stimulation. The source of this sequence is a human donor in good health (CMV status not recorded). Some clones in this sample may be carry-over from other donors' samples. Recombination joined TRBV20-1 with TRBJ1-1; TRBD1 matches 7 bases in the middle. The DNA reads TGCAGTGCTAGGGAACAGGGGAGGACTGAAGCTTTCTTT. This is translated as CSAREQGRTEAFF.